Here is one T cell receptor beta chain with its context. Its antigen remains unknown. Every sorted population was more than 95% pure. This entry belongs to a study of beta chain features in type 1 diabetes. Germline V gene sequence: CDR1 KGHSH, CDR2 LQKENI. The CDR3 has 14 amino acids. V shed 5 bases, J shed 5 bases, and the junction held 1 base outside the gene matches. Findings and limits, study-wide: Across all four CD4+ subsets, people with type 1 diabetes showed modestly shorter TCRB CDR3s.

As every portion of the isolated RNA was reverse transcribed, the sequencing read expressed TCRB transcripts. TCRdb keeps only in-frame clones here, not all; method: immunoSEQ multiplex PCR. The data contain 300,000 to 450,000 clones, about 18% of them seen just once; the ten biggest clones take up around 0.04%. This sequence originates from a woman under 30 in good health. The V call is TRBV18, the J call TRBJ1-6, with 9 bases identical to TRBD1. Sequenced input: naive CD4+ T cells from blood. CDR3 coding DNA: TGTGCCAGCTCAGGGACAGGGAATAATTCACCCCTCCACTTT. Translating gives CASSGTGNNSPLHF.